The sequence of this T cell receptor (beta chain) was determined in a study of T cell changes during pregnancy in multiple sclerosis. Details on this clone: An end of the junction does not agree with germline; a read error may underlie this.

Assay used: immunoSEQ multiplex PCR; TCRdb lists only in-frame clones, some missing. This sample has approximately 85,000 clones, with roughly nine tenths found just once. Looked up from germline, CDR1 is MDHEN and CDR2 is SYDVKM. This CDR3 is 13 amino acids long. The specimen comprised peripheral blood, sampled in the first trimester of pregnancy. The receptor comes from a female donor with multiple sclerosis, enrolled in a pregnancy study. V is TRBV28 and J is TRBJ1-5; D unresolved. In nucleotides, the CDR3 is TGTGCCAGCAGCCCAGCTAGCCATCAGCCCCAGCATTTT. Amino acids: CASSPASHQPQHF.